The table lists the clone carrying this T cell receptor beta chain with a count of one. As yet, its antigen is unknown. All donors participated as healthy donors of bone marrow. The data belong to a study of cytomegalovirus exposure and HLA in healthy donors. The study ran its PCR with 60 Vbeta and 13 Jbeta primers. This table comes from immunoSEQ multiplex PCR, and its TCRdb copy is limited to in-frame clones, with some not included. Of 150,000 to 200,000 clones listed, 65% to 85% are singletons. General study findings and limits: A highly shared variant cluster was judged a likely technical artifact. In an earlier analysis, productive rearrangement rates for most beta V segments clustered near 87% or 30%. Most observed TCR sequences were rare, whereas some public TCRs were detected in many donors.

This sequence was found in a woman aged 40-49 years in good health and CMV-seropositive. The specimen sequenced was PBMCs.

This chain's CDR3 is CASSVESQGPYEQYF. The CDR3 DNA follows: TGTGCCAGCAGCGTAGAAAGTCAGGGGCCCTACGAGCAGTACTTC. The rearrangement uses TRBV9 and TRBJ2-7; weak D call: TRBD1 (6 bases). The length of the CDR3 is 15 residues. The germline V gene has CDR1 SGDLS and CDR2 YYNGEE. V was shortened by 0 bases and J by 2 bases, with 12 bases between the two germline ends. The full variable domain, completed using reference TRBV9 and TRBJ2-7, is DSGVTQTPKHLITATGQRVTLRCSPRSGDLSVYWYQQSLDQGLQFLIQYYNGEERAKGNILERFSAQQFPDLHSELNLSSLELGDSALYFCASSVESQGPYEQYFGPGTRLTVT.